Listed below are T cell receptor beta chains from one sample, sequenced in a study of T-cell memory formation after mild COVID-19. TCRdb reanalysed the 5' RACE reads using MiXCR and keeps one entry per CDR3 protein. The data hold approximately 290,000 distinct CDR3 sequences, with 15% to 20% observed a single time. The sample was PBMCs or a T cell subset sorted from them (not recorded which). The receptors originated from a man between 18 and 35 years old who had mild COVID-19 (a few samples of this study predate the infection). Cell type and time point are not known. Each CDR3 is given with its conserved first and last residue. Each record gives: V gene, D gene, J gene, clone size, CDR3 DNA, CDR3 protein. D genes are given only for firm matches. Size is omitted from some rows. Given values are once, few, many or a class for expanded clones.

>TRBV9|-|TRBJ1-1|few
TGTGCCAGCAGCGTAGGGGGTCAGACTGAAGCTTTCTTT
CASSVGGQTEAFF
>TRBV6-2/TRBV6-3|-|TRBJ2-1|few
TGTGCCAGCAGTTACGTAGGAGGAACGGGCGAGCAGTTCTTC
CASSYVGGTGEQFF
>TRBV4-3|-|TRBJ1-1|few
TGCGCCAGCAGCCAAGATGGTCGGGGGGCTGAAGCTTTCTTT
CASSQDGRGAEAFF
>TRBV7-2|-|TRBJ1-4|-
TGTGCCAGCAGCTCGTACAGGTCCGGGGAAAAACTGTTTTTT
CASSSYRSGEKLFF
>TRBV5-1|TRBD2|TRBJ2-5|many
TGCGCCAGCAGCTCCGGTGTAGCGGGGGGCCCCTCGGGAGAGACCCAGTACTTC
CASSSGVAGGPSGETQYF
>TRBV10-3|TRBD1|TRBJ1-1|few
TGTGCCACGGTACAGGGGGCGCAGAACACTGAAGCTTTCTTT
CATVQGAQNTEAFF
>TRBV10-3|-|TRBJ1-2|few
TGTGCCATCGAAGGACCCTCCTATGGCTACACCTTC
CAIEGPSYGYTF
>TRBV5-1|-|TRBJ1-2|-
TGCGCCAGCAGCGGGGGGACCCAGTATGGCTACACCTTC
CASSGGTQYGYTF
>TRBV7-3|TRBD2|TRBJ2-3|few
TGTGCCAGCAGCCCAGTGGGGGGGACCACAGATACGCAGTATTTT
CASSPVGGTTDTQYF
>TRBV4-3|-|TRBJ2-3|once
TGCGCCAGCAGCCAAGACGACTCCACAGATACGCAGTATTTT
CASSQDDSTDTQYF
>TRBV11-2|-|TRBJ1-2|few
TGTGCCAGCAGCTTAGCGGTCCCTAGTCGGAGGGGCTATGGCTACACCTTC
CASSLAVPSRRGYGYTF
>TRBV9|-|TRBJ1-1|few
TGTGCCAGCAGCGTAGACGGGTACACTGAAGCTTTCTTT
CASSVDGYTEAFF
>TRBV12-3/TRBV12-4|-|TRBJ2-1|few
TGTGCCAGCAGTTTCGGGGCTAGCTATGAGCAGTTCTTC
CASSFGASYEQFF
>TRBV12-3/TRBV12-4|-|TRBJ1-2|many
TGTGCCAGCAGTTTATCTACAGGGCTGGGGTATGGCTACACCTTC
CASSLSTGLGYGYTF
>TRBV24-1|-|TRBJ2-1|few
TGTGCCACCAGTGACCTGAGGGACCGGAATGAGCAGTTCTTC
CATSDLRDRNEQFF
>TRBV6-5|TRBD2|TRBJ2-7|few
TGTGCCAGCAGTTACTCGAATCCCCGGGGAGGGTACGAGCAGTACTTC
CASSYSNPRGGYEQYF
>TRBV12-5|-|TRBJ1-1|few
TGTGCTAGTGGTTTGGGCCCAGGAGTCGGTAGCACTGAAGCTTTCTTT
CASGLGPGVGSTEAFF